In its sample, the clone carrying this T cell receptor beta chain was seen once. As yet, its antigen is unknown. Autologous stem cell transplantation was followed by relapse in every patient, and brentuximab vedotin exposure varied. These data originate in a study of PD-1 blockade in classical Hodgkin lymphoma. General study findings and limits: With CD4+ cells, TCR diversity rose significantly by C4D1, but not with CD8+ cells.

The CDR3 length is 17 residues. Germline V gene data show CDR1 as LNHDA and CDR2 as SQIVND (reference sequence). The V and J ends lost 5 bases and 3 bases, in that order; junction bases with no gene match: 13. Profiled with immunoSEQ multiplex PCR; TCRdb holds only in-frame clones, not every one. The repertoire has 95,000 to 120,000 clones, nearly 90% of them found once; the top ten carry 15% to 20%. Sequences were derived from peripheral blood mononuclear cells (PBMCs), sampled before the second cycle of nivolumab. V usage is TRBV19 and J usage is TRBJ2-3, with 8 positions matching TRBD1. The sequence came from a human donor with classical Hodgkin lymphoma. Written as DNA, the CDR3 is TGTGCCAGTAGTGCACTGAGGGGACAGGTAGAAACAGATACGCAGTATTTT. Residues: CASSALRGQVETDTQYF.